Below are 10 T cell receptor beta chains sequenced from a single sample in a study of cytomegalovirus exposure and HLA in healthy donors. 13 Jbeta primers and 60 Vbeta primers were used for the PCR. Profiled with immunoSEQ multiplex PCR; TCRdb holds only in-frame clones, not every one. The specimen's table records tens of thousands of clones. Sample: PBMCs. These receptors originate from a man aged 18-30 years in good health and CMV-seropositive.

The genes are TRBV4-1 and TRBJ2-7; tentatively, D is TRBD1 (6 bases). The V end lost 2 bases, the J end lost 2 bases, and 13 bases lay between the germline ends. This CDR3 has 15 amino acids. Germline V gene lookup returns CDR1 MGHRA and CDR2 YSYEKL. CDR3 bases: TGCGCCAGCAGCCAACCTCAGGGGAACCCCTACGAGCAGTACTTC. Its translation is CASSQPQGNPYEQYF.

This chain joins TRBV28 and TRBJ1-5, with 9 bases that match TRBD1. J lost 5 bases, V lost 6 bases, and 11 bases had no gene match. The CDR3 has 16 residues. Germline CDR1 MDHEN, CDR2 SYDVKM. As DNA, the CDR3 is TGTGCCAGCAGCCCAACCGGGACAGGGACCGATCAGCCCCAGCATTTT. It is translated as CASSPTGTGTDQPQHF.

V and J are TRBV18 and TRBJ2-3; TRBD1 matches at 9 bases. This CDR3 is 15 amino acids long. V trimming: 3 bases; J trimming: 3 bases; junction bases outside the gene matches: 4. The germline V gene has CDR1 KGHSH and CDR2 LQKENI. The CDR3 is CASSPTGGWTDTQYF. The CDR3 region has the DNA TGTGCCAGCTCACCTACAGGGGGCTGGACAGATACGCAGTATTTT. Full variable domain (outside the CDR3, taken from reference TRBV18 and TRBJ2-3): NAGVMQNPRHLVRRRGQEARLRCSPMKGHSHVYWYRQLPEEGLKFMVYLQKENIIDESGMPKERFSAEFPKEGPSILRIQQVVRGDSAAYFCASSPTGGWTDTQYFGPGTRLTVL.

This rearrangement joins TRBV28 to TRBJ1-2; 12 bases line up with TRBD1. This CDR3 is built from 18 residues. In germline, CDR1 is MDHEN, CDR2 SYDVKM. V shed 0 bases, J shed 4 bases, and the junction held 9 bases outside the gene matches. The DNA of the CDR3 is TGTGCCAGCAGTTTATGGGGGACAGGGGGCAGAATATTCTATGGCTACACCTTC. It is translated as CASSLWGTGGRIFYGYTF.

J is TRBJ2-7 and V is TRBV14; weak D call: TRBD1 (6 bases). Trimming cost V 4 bases and J 7 bases, with 8 bases left between them. The germline CDR1 and CDR2 sequences are SGHDN and FVKESK. CDR3 length equals 11 residues. The chain's CDR3 is CASSPGVEQYF. In DNA, the CDR3 is TGTGCCAGCAGCCCAGGGGTTGAGCAGTACTTC.

This rearrangement joins TRBV19 to TRBJ1-2; 8 nucleotides match TRBD1. The trim removed 4 bases at V and 6 bases at J, leaving 10 bases unmatched. There are 15 residues in the CDR3. Germline assignment: CDR1 LNHDA and CDR2 SQIVND (reference sequence). The CDR3 DNA follows: TGTGCCAGTAGTACCCCAGGGGGCGAACAGGATGGCTACACCTTC. This translates into CASSTPGGEQDGYTF.

The chain carries TRBV11-2 and TRBJ2-1; 8 bases match TRBD1. In germline, CDR1 is SGHAT, CDR2 FQNNGV. The CDR3 spans 14 residues. The J segment lost 5 bases and the V segment lost 7 bases, leaving 7 bases of the junction unmatched. CDR3 DNA sequence: TGTGCCAGCACCGTGGACAGGGTGGACAATGAGCAGTTCTTC. This gives the protein CASTVDRVDNEQFF.

V and J are TRBV19 and TRBJ1-5; D might be TRBD1 (6 bases). Germline CDR1 and CDR2: LNHDA and SQIVND (reference sequence). Trimming left V 9 bases short and J 2 bases short, with 20 bases between. The CDR3 is made up of 16 amino acids. The CDR3 coding sequence is TGTGCCAGCGAACGACAGGTGGTGGGAGGCAATCAGCCCCAGCATTTT. Translating it yields CASERQVVGGNQPQHF.

CDR3 sequence: CASRVAVATDTQYF. In DNA, the CDR3 is TGCGCCAGCAGGGTGGCGGTTGCAACAGATACGCAGTATTTT. The chain has TRBV10-2 and TRBJ2-3; D remains unclear. This CDR3 is built from 14 residues. V lost 6 bases and J lost 3, with 13 bases in between. CDR1 is WSHSY, CDR2 SAAADI, per germline.

The chain recombines TRBV5-4 with TRBJ2-3; 7 nucleotides line up with TRBD2. The CDR3 totals 16 residues. Trimming took 1 base from V and 2 from J; bases not matched to a gene: 7. CDR1 is SGHNT, CDR2 YYREEE, per germline (reference sequence). CDR3 residues: CASSLSPLADTDTQYF. For the CDR3, the DNA is TGTGCCAGCAGCTTGTCCCCTCTAGCGGACACAGATACGCAGTATTTT. Full variable domain (remainder filled in from reference TRBV5-4 and TRBJ2-3): ETGVTQSPTHLIKTRGQQVTLRCSSQSGHNTVSWYQQALGQGPQFIFQYYREEENGRGNFPPRFSGLQFPNYSSELNVNALELDDSALYLCASSLSPLADTDTQYFGPGTRLTVL.